This T cell receptor (beta chain) was recorded in a study of tumor-infiltrating lymphocytes in primary liver carcinoma. In the study overall: Maximum tumor diameters ranged from roughly 4 to 10 cm, stage T1-T3 N0M0.

In regard to this clonotype: What it binds is not known. One end of the junction varies from germline; a read error may be responsible.

From unsorted bulk tissue weighing roughly 18-30 mg, DNA and RNA were co-extracted. There were only treatment-naive patients, all with chronic HBV infection. The CDR3 runs 11 residues. Germline-derived CDR1 and CDR2 are SGHAT and FQNNGV. General observations from the study: Blood's top-250-clone fraction was significantly lower than that of tumors (p = 0.039).

Production of TCR beta cDNA used 500 ng total RNA together with a constant-region primer. Slightly modified ARM-PCR, run as three nested multiplex PCR rounds, produced the TCR beta libraries. It was with TRBV1-TRBV30 forward primers and a C-beta reverse primer that the first two PCR rounds were run, at roughly 10 cycles each. TCRdb used MiXCR to reprocess the multiplex PCR reads, holding one entry per CDR3 protein. The sample has roughly 120,000 distinct CDR3 sequences, about 68% seen once. The receptor was derived from a woman between 55 and 75 years old with primary liver carcinoma and hepatitis B virus infection. The sample consisted of liver tumor tissue from sampling region 1. Subset specified: tumor region T1, superior pole. This rearrangement joins TRBV11-2 to TRBJ2-7; D tentatively fits TRBD1 or TRBD2 (6 bases each). CDR3 residues: CVSSQGGWQYF. CDR3 DNA sequence: TGTGTCAGCAGCCAAGGGGGGTGGCAGTACTTT.